Shown below are 29 T cell receptor beta chains from a single sample sequenced in a study of CD8 T cells in Susac syndrome. It was with random hexamers that 0.5 to 1 ug RNA was reverse transcribed. TCRdb reanalysed the immunoSEQ multiplex PCR reads using MiXCR and keeps one entry per CDR3 protein. The table shows about 290,000 distinct CDR3 sequences, with around 91% occurring only once. Sequencing input: CD8+ T cells from PBMCs. The receptor set was obtained from a human donor with multiple sclerosis.

CDR3 loop: CASSLLGRANEKLFF. DNA for the CDR3: TGTGCCAGCAGCCTTCTGGGAAGGGCTAATGAAAAACTGTTTTTT. V usage is TRBV28 and J usage is TRBJ1-4; no reliable D call. This CDR3 is 15 amino acids long. Germline loops: CDR1 MDHEN, CDR2 SYDVKM. Trimming stripped 6 bases from V and 3 bases from J, with 14 bases between.

As to this clonotype: The germline gene is not matched at one end of the junction; a read error may be the cause. The V call is TRBV12-5, the J call TRBJ2-1, with D tentatively TRBD2 (6 bases). The CDR3 has 13 residues. CDR1 and CDR2 (germline): LGHNT, FRNRAP. The DNA of the CDR3 is TGTGCTAGTGGTTTGGTACGGACTACCGATAGTTCCTTC. It is translated as CASGLVRTTDSSF. The full variable domain, in which reference TRBV12-5 and TRBJ2-1 provide the parts outside the CDR3, is DARVTQTPRHKVTEMGQEVTMRCQPILGHNTVFWYRQTMMQGLELLAYFRNRAPLDDSGMPKDRFSAEMPDATLATLKIQPSEPRDSAVYFCASGLVRTTDSSFGPGTRLTVL.

The count of this clonotype is one. The rearrangement joins TRBV5-6 to TRBJ2-5; D gene uncertain. Germline CDR1 and CDR2: SGHDT and YYEEEE. The V and J ends lost 3 bases and 9 bases respectively, with 21 bases between them. The CDR3 consists of 15 residues. Written as DNA, the CDR3 is TGTGCCAGCAGCTCGGAGTGGGCTGGCAACCCGGCCCAGTACTTC. Its protein product is CASSSEWAGNPAQYF.

The gene calls are TRBV9 and TRBJ2-1; TRBD1 matches at 7 bases. This CDR3 has 16 amino acids. The V gene's germline CDR1 is SGDLS and CDR2 YYNGEE. J was trimmed by 2 bases and V by 4 bases; bases with no gene match: 9. For the CDR3, the DNA is TGTGCCAGCAGCTTTATGACAGGGCCCCCCTACAATGAGCAGTTCTTC. It is translated as CASSFMTGPPYNEQFF.

The rearrangement links TRBV11-2 to TRBJ2-1; possible D gene TRBD2, 6 bases. V gave up 5 bases and J gave up 3 bases, with 20 bases separating them. The CDR3 consists of 17 residues. In germline, CDR1 is SGHAT, CDR2 FQNNGV. The CDR3 DNA reads as TGTGCCAGCAGCACCCAAGACCGGAGGGAGGACTACAATGAGCAGTTCTTC. Translated: CASSTQDRREDYNEQFF.

The chain couples TRBV6-6 to TRBJ2-1, with 8 bases identical to TRBD2. The V and J ends lost 5 bases and 7 bases, in that order; junction bases with no gene match: 7. The length of the CDR3 is 14 residues. Per germline, CDR1 MNHNY and CDR2 SVGAGI (reference sequence). Written as DNA, the CDR3 is TGTGCCAGCAGTCCCCGGGGGGGCTTTAATGAGCAGTTCTTC. Translating gives CASSPRGGFNEQFF.

The chain has TRBV27 and TRBJ2-1; the D gene could be TRBD1 or TRBD2 (5 bases each). Trimming took 6 bases from V and 4 from J, leaving 25 bases between them. The CDR3 loop spans 18 amino acids. The germline gives CDR1 MNHEY, CDR2 SMNVEV (reference sequence). CDR3 region: CASRLHSGTHSTYNEQFF. The CDR3 nucleotides are TGTGCCAGCAGGCTACACTCCGGGACCCATAGCACTTACAATGAGCAGTTCTTC.

The CDR3 spells CASSGWVNYGYTF. The CDR3 DNA sequence: TGTGCCAGCAGTGGTTGGGTTAACTATGGCTACACCTTC. J is TRBJ1-2 and V is TRBV2; D is unclear. The CDR3 is 13 residues long. Trimming left V 4 bases short and J 1 base short, with 7 bases between. Germline V lookup: CDR1 SNHLY, CDR2 FYNNEI.

The chain carries TRBV6-2 or TRBV6-3 and TRBJ2-7; no definite D call. Germline lookup yields CDR1 MNHEY and CDR2 SVGEGT. V lost 7 bases and J lost 2, with 21 bases in between. The CDR3 is made up of 16 amino acids. In nucleotides, the CDR3 is TGTGCCAGCAATCCGCCTCCCTCCTTGACAACCTACGAGCAGTACTTC. It codes for CASNPPPSLTTYEQYF.

The V call is TRBV14, the J call TRBJ2-7; D gene ambiguous. The germline gives CDR1 SGHDN, CDR2 FVKESK. There are 13 residues in the CDR3. Between the trimmed V and J ends, which lost 2 bases and 0 bases, there was a span of 5 bases. The CDR3 loop reads CASSQQYSYEQYF. CDR3 nucleotides: TGTGCCAGCAGCCAACAGTACTCCTACGAGCAGTACTTC.

This chain links TRBV20-1 with TRBJ2-3, with 8 bases aligning to TRBD1. Germline V gene data show CDR1 as DFQATT and CDR2 as SNEGSKA (reference sequence). Trimming removed 4 bases from V and 3 bases from J; junction bases left unmatched: 9. The CDR3 runs 15 residues. Here the CDR3 reads CSAIGQGAVTDTQYF. DNA of the CDR3: TGCAGTGCTATCGGGCAGGGGGCTGTAACAGATACGCAGTATTTT.

This chain connects TRBV4-3 to TRBJ2-1; 7 bases are shared with TRBD2. The germline V gene encodes CDR1 LGHNA and CDR2 YSLEER. The V segment lost 0 bases and the J segment 4 bases; nucleotides outside the gene matches: 6. The CDR3 sequence is 16 residues long. The CDR3 loop reads CASSQESGVEYNEQFF. The CDR3 DNA is TGCGCCAGCAGCCAAGAGAGCGGGGTAGAGTACAATGAGCAGTTCTTC.

The V and J genes are TRBV15 and TRBJ2-7; TRBD1 aligns across 7 bases. The CDR3 runs 15 residues. Germline V gene lookup returns CDR1 LNHNV and CDR2 YYDKDF (reference sequence). Trimming at V came to 1 base and at J to 0 bases, leaving 3 bases not matched to a gene. DNA of the CDR3: TGTGCCACCAGCAGAGCAAGGGACAGCTCCTACGAGCAGTACTTC. Amino acid sequence: CATSRARDSSYEQYF.

The rearrangement uses TRBV27 and TRBJ1-1; a possible D gene is TRBD1 (5 bases). CDR3 size: 14 residues. Germline CDR1 is MNHEY and CDR2 is SMNVEV (reference sequence). The V and J ends lost 3 bases and 4 bases respectively, with 12 bases between them. CDR3 DNA sequence: TGTGCCAGCAGTTTGGGTGGCAGGGCCACTGAAGCTTTCTTT. This gives the protein CASSLGGRATEAFF.

The genes are TRBV6-5 and TRBJ2-7; D possibly corresponds to TRBD2 (5 bases). V was trimmed by 4 bases and J by 6 bases, leaving 16 bases between them. The germline V gene has CDR1 MNHEY and CDR2 SVGAGI. The CDR3 is made up of 14 amino acids. DNA of the CDR3: TGTGCCAGCAGTTCCGCGGGCATTCTACTCGAGCAGTACTTC. It encodes CASSSAGILLEQYF.

The genes are TRBV12-3 or TRBV12-4 and TRBJ2-5; 10 nucleotides align to TRBD2. The CDR3 spans 16 residues. The V and J ends lost 5 bases and 5 bases, in that order; junction bases with no gene match: 11. CDR3 DNA: TGTGCCAGCAGTCCCCCGAGCGGGGGGGCCCCCGAGACCCAGTACTTC. Translation gives CASSPPSGGAPETQYF.

V is TRBV20-1 and J is TRBJ2-2; 14 bases agree with TRBD2. Germline lookup yields CDR1 DFQATT and CDR2 SNEGSKA (reference sequence). Germline trimming cut 5 bases from V and 5 bases from J; bases unmatched to any gene: 10. The CDR3 extends over 17 amino acids. The CDR3 DNA reads TGCAGTGCTTTGCCGGGACTAGCGGGAGAAGTTACCGGGGAGCTGTTTTTT. Protein product: CSALPGLAGEVTGELFF.

The chain links TRBV7-9 to TRBJ1-1, with D possibly TRBD1 on 6 matching bases. CDR1 and CDR2 (germline): SEHNR, FQNEAQ (reference sequence). This CDR3 has 15 residues. Between the trimmed V and J ends, which lost 6 bases and 2 bases, there was a span of 16 bases. CDR3 coding DNA: TGTGCCAGCAGACCGATAACGGGGGCAAACACTGAAGCTTTCTTT. This codes for CASRPITGANTEAFF.

This clonotype was counted between two and nine times. The J gene is TRBJ2-1, the V gene TRBV4-1; the D gene is possibly TRBD2 (6 bases). Trimming shortened V by 5 bases and J by 8 bases, and 13 bases separated the two germline ends. The CDR3 is made up of 13 amino acids. Germline CDR1 MGHRA, CDR2 YSYEKL. CDR3 nucleotide sequence: TGCGCCAGCAGCACCAGTCCGGGGGATGAGCAGTTCTTC. It encodes CASSTSPGDEQFF.

The chain couples TRBV30 to TRBJ2-7; 10 bases are a match to TRBD2. Germline CDR1 reads GTSNPN; CDR2 reads SVGIG (reference sequence). The CDR3 sequence is 16 residues long. V lost 3 bases to trimming and J lost 1 base; unmatched junction nucleotides: 9. The CDR3 bases are TGTGCCTGGAGCGACGAGCTAGCGGGAGCTTCCTACGAGCAGTACTTC. Translated: CAWSDELAGASYEQYF.

This clonotype appeared once. J is TRBJ1-2 and V is TRBV6-5, with a tentative D call TRBD1 (6 bases). Germline assignment: CDR1 MNHEY and CDR2 SVGAGI. V shed 2 bases and J shed 3 bases, with 13 bases lying between them. This CDR3 contains 15 residues. The CDR3 here is CASSYLGAGDYGYTF. CDR3 DNA: TGTGCCAGCAGTTACCTGGGCGCAGGGGACTATGGCTACACCTTC.

Only one count was recorded for this clonotype. The CDR3 DNA follows: TGTGCCAGTACTACAGGTGGACGGAGCAATCAGCCCCAGCATTTT. This translates into CASTTGGRSNQPQHF. The rearrangement links TRBV19 to TRBJ1-5; possible D gene TRBD1, 5 bases. The CDR3 spans 15 residues. V was shortened by 7 bases and J by 1 base, with 14 bases between the two germline ends. Germline CDR1 reads LNHDA; CDR2 reads SQIVND (reference sequence).

The CDR3: CSVDRDRAANYGYTF. In DNA, the CDR3 is TGCAGCGTTGATCGGGACAGGGCCGCTAACTATGGCTACACCTTC. The chain recombines TRBV29-1 with TRBJ1-2; 9 bases are shared with TRBD1. Germline V gene lookup returns CDR1 SQVTM and CDR2 ANQGSEA. There are 15 residues in the CDR3. Trimming at V came to 3 bases and at J to 0 bases, leaving 5 bases not matched to a gene. The whole variable domain, filled in from reference TRBV29-1 and TRBJ1-2, reads SAVISQKPSRDICQRGTSLTIQCQVDSQVTMMFWYRQQPGQSLTLIATANQGSEATYESGFVIDKFPISRPNLTFSTLTVSNMSPEDSSIYLCSVDRDRAANYGYTFGSGTRLTVV.

V is TRBV20-1 and J is TRBJ2-1, with 9 bases aligning to TRBD1. The CDR3 is 18 residues long. CDR1 is DFQATT, CDR2 SNEGSKA, per germline (reference sequence). With 5 bases clipped from V and 2 bases from J, the junction kept 16 bases outside the gene matches. CDR3 DNA sequence: TGCAGTGCTTCAGGTCCGACAGGGGGGCATAGCGCCTACAATGAGCAGTTCTTC. This translates into CSASGPTGGHSAYNEQFF.

The rearrangement links TRBV24-1 to TRBJ2-1, with 7 bases matching TRBD1. Per germline, CDR1 KGHDR and CDR2 SFDVKD. This CDR3 is built from 15 residues. The V and J ends lost 3 bases and 5 bases, in that order; junction bases with no gene match: 6. CDR3 DNA sequence: TGTGCCACCAGTGATACCGGGACAGCTGACAATGAGCAGTTCTTC. This translates into CATSDTGTADNEQFF.

The chain uses TRBV6-2 or TRBV6-3 and TRBJ1-5, with D unclear. V shed 5 bases and J shed 6 bases, with 17 bases lying between them. The V gene's germline CDR1 is MNHEY and CDR2 SVGEGT. CDR3 size: 15 residues. Here the CDR3 reads CASSGPGEASQPQHF. The CDR3 coding sequence is TGTGCCAGCAGTGGTCCGGGAGAGGCAAGTCAGCCCCAGCATTTT.

The rearrangement uses TRBV18 and TRBJ2-3; D unclear. V was trimmed by 6 bases and J by 0 bases, leaving 7 bases between them. Germline CDR1 is KGHSH and CDR2 is LQKENI. The CDR3 spans 13 residues. The CDR3 here is CASSADSTDTQYF. DNA for the CDR3: TGTGCCAGCTCCGCGGATAGCACAGATACGCAGTATTTT.

The chain is built from TRBV19 and TRBJ1-1; a possible D gene is TRBD1 (5 bases). The CDR3 loop spans 15 amino acids. Germline V gene lookup returns CDR1 LNHDA and CDR2 SQIVND (reference sequence). V dropped 5 bases and J dropped 0 bases, with 13 bases sitting between them. Written as DNA, the CDR3 is TGTGCCAGTAGTCTTACCGGGGGGGTGAACACTGAAGCTTTCTTT. Encoded protein: CASSLTGGVNTEAFF.

The rearrangement links TRBV4-3 to TRBJ1-5; D is unclear. The CDR3 loop spans 14 amino acids. Trimming stripped 1 base from V and 3 bases from J, with 7 bases between. Germline V gene data show CDR1 as LGHNA and CDR2 as YSLEER. The CDR3 region has the DNA TGCGCCAGCAGCCAAGGCGGGGACAATCAGCCCCAGCATTTT. This codes for CASSQGGDNQPQHF.